This TCR beta chain stems from a study of blood T cell repertoires in COVID-19. The CDR3 runs 15 residues. Trimming cost V 3 bases and J 4 bases, with 13 bases left between them. Germline loops: CDR1 SGHTA, CDR2 FQGNSA. Measured with immunoSEQ multiplex PCR; TCRdb has only the in-frame clones, and not every one. The sample has about 220,000 clones, more than 80% seen once; the top ten hold over 3%. The sample taken for sequencing was PBMCs or T cells enriched from blood (not recorded which). The chain links TRBV7-2 to TRBJ1-5; the D is unclear. The sequence was obtained from a middle-aged woman with acute COVID-19. In DNA, the CDR3 is TGTGCCAGCAGCTTGGGTTCGCAGACAAATCAGCCCCAGCATTTT. Translation gives CASSLGSQTNQPQHF.